This passage covers 5 T cell receptor beta chains from one sample sequenced in a study of cytomegalovirus exposure and HLA in healthy donors. PCR was performed using 60 Vbeta and 13 Jbeta primers. The method was immunoSEQ multiplex PCR; TCRdb's version includes in-frame clones alone and lacks a portion of them. This sample has about 59,000 clones, with under 80% found just once. Sequences were obtained from PBMCs. The receptors shown here come from a man aged 30-40 years in good health and CMV-seropositive.

Only a few counts were recorded for this clone. The V and J genes are TRBV6-1 and TRBJ1-3; a weak D match, TRBD1 (6 bases). Trimming took off 8 bases at V and 3 bases at J, with 17 bases between the two ends. The germline CDR1 and CDR2 sequences are MNHNS and SASEGT. The CDR3 loop spans 15 amino acids. CDR3 in DNA: TGTGCCAGCCGCCGACAGGCAGTATATGGAAACACCATATATTTT. Amino acid sequence: CASRRQAVYGNTIYF.

The CDR3 DNA follows: TGCGCCAGCAGCTTGGGGGACACCTACGAGCAGTACTTC. Its translation: CASSLGDTYEQYF. This chain connects TRBV5-1 to TRBJ2-7; D might be TRBD1 (6 bases). The V end lost 0 bases, the J end lost 2 bases, and 6 bases lay between the germline ends. This CDR3 comprises 13 residues. Germline V gives CDR1 SGHRS, CDR2 YFSETQ. The full variable domain, its missing parts supplied by reference TRBV5-1 and TRBJ2-7, is KAGVTQTPRYLIKTRGQQVTLSCSPISGHRSVSWYQQTPGQGLQFLFEYFSETQRNKGNFPGRFSGRQFSNSRSEMNVSTLELGDSALYLCASSLGDTYEQYFGPGTRLTVT.

The chain has TRBV28 and TRBJ1-6, with a tentative D call TRBD1 (6 bases). This CDR3 spans 16 amino acids. Germline CDR1 reads MDHEN; CDR2 reads SYDVKM. V lost 8 bases and J lost 0, with 14 bases in between. CDR3 amino acids: CASRSGASSYNSPLHF. The CDR3 DNA follows: TGTGCCAGCCGTTCAGGGGCTAGCTCCTATAATTCACCCCTCCACTTT. Variable domain in full (rest from reference TRBV28 and TRBJ1-6): DVKVTQSSRYLVKRTGEKVFLECVQDMDHENMFWYRQDPGLGLRLIYFSYDVKMKEKGDIPEGYSVSREKKERFSLILESASTNQTSMYLCASRSGASSYNSPLHFGNGTRLTVT.

The chain joins TRBV7-2 to TRBJ2-5; tentative D call: TRBD1 (5 bases). Trimming pared 2 bases from V and 5 bases from J, leaving 9 bases between. This CDR3 comprises 13 residues. From germline, CDR1 is SGHTA and CDR2 FQGNSA. CDR3 sequence reads: CASSLKGVETQYF. The CDR3 region has the DNA TGTGCCAGCAGCTTAAAAGGGGTTGAGACCCAGTACTTC. Variable domain in full (rest from reference TRBV7-2 and TRBJ2-5): GAGVSQSPSNKVTEKGKDVELRCDPISGHTALYWYRQSLGQGLEFLIYFQGNSAPDKSGLPSDRFSAERTGGSVSTLTIQRTQQEDSAVYLCASSLKGVETQYFGPGTRLLVL.

The J gene is TRBJ2-3, the V gene TRBV4-3; a possible D gene is TRBD1 (6 bases). V shed 1 base and J shed 7 bases, with 21 bases lying between them. Germline V CDR1 and CDR2: LGHNA, YSLEER. This CDR3 has 17 residues. The CDR3 reads CASSQAKLGAWGHTQYF. As DNA, the CDR3 is TGCGCCAGCAGCCAAGCGAAACTGGGGGCGTGGGGCCATACGCAGTATTTT.